This T cell receptor beta chain was sequenced for a study of Graves' ophthalmopathy and Graves' hyperthyroidism. General study points: In blood, most expanded thyroid clonotypes above 0.001 frequency were also detected.

With respect to this clonotype: Antigen unknown.

The V gene's germline CDR1 is SQVTM and CDR2 ANQGSEA. Trimming took 4 bases from V and 2 from J, leaving 17 bases between them. This CDR3 comprises 15 residues. Lactation, pregnancy, uncontrolled infections and other autoimmune diseases were all grounds for excluding patients. Diagnosis relied on clinical symptoms, serum thyroxine, TRAb, thyroid ultrasound and orbital computed tomography. As the template, RNA transcripts were used to amplify TCR beta CDR3 regions. Following a first-round RT-PCR that used HTBI primers, a second-round multiplex PCR was carried out. TCRdb re-derived calls from the multiplex PCR reads in MiXCR, one entry per CDR3 protein. The table shows 740,000 or so distinct CDR3 sequences, with roughly 41% occurring only once.

The chain has TRBV29-1 and TRBJ2-5; D may correspond to TRBD1 or TRBD2 (5 bases each). This receptor was taken from an adult man with Graves' ophthalmopathy. The sequencing input was peripheral blood. CDR3 loop: CSVVGRVGAQETQYF. CDR3 nucleotide sequence: TGCAGCGTTGTAGGTCGGGTCGGGGCGCAAGAGACCCAGTACTTC.